The 23 T cell receptor beta chains presented below share a single source sample, sequenced in a study of Ad26.COV2.S vaccination and SARS-CoV-2 variants (dated by TCRdb to the early 2020s). Libraries were made using the immunoSEQ multiplex PCR assay. In TCRdb, the immuneACCESS table is reduced to in-frame sequences with V and J assigned. These tables do not hold every clone; where another copy was compared, an unresolved V gene accounts for under half, and the others remain unexplained. This sample lists some 410,000 clones; approximately 90% were detected once. The ten largest clonotypes hold under 2% of the sample. The treatment or condition label, as the study defines it: some 20 received Ad26.COV2.S at low or high dose, single or two shots; a few received placebo; per-sample allocation not given. For vaccine and placebo recipients, the sequenced repertoires came from samples collected on day 63 after the first injection.

The specimen comprised peripheral blood, sampled in a trial of Ad26.COV2.S vaccine versus placebo. The receptors stem from a person between 18 and 60 years old who received the Ad26.COV2.S COVID-19 vaccine or a placebo.

V gene TRBV18 combines with J gene TRBJ2-5, with 8 nucleotides matching TRBD1. In germline, CDR1 is KGHSH, CDR2 LQKENI. V gave up 3 bases and J gave up 4 bases; unmatched junction bases: 13. This CDR3 has 17 amino acids. CDR3 DNA sequence: TGTGCCAGCTCACCGATCGGTGTCAGGGGGCGCGGAGAGACCCAGTACTTC. Translating gives CASSPIGVRGRGETQYF.

This CDR3 reads CASSIVYDGPSGELFF. CDR3 in DNA: TGTGCCAGTAGTATAGTTTACGACGGTCCGTCCGGGGAGCTGTTTTTT. The rearrangement uses TRBV19 and TRBJ2-2; D remains unclear. The CDR3 is 16 residues long. CDR1 LNHDA and CDR2 SQIVND come from the germline V gene (reference sequence). V shed 1 base and J shed 6 bases, with 15 bases lying between them.

This chain connects TRBV18 to TRBJ1-2, with TRBD1 as a possible D gene (6 bases). The CDR3 is 13 amino acids. V was shortened by 6 bases and J by 7 bases, with 15 bases between the two germline ends. Per germline, CDR1 KGHSH and CDR2 LQKENI. CDR3 DNA sequence: TGTGCCAGCTCCCCCCGGGACAACCTTGGCTACACCTTC. This codes for CASSPRDNLGYTF.

The chain combines TRBV20-1 with TRBJ2-2; D remains unclear. CDR1 is DFQATT, CDR2 SNEGSKA, per germline (reference sequence). The CDR3 contains 11 residues. V was cut by 4 bases and J by 7 bases, with 7 bases left in between. This CDR3 is CSATLNGELFF. Here the CDR3 DNA reads TGCAGTGCTACCCTTAACGGGGAGCTGTTTTTT.

This chain joins TRBV27 and TRBJ2-7; TRBD1 aligns across 8 bases. Germline CDR1 and CDR2: MNHEY and SMNVEV (reference sequence). The V gene end was trimmed by 4 bases and the J gene end by 5 bases; junction bases not matched to a gene: 7. The CDR3 sequence is 14 residues long. The CDR3 region is CASSSGQDVHEQYF. In DNA, the CDR3 is TGTGCCAGCAGTTCGGGACAGGATGTCCACGAGCAGTACTTC.

With respect to this clone: Other DNA sequences in this sample translate to the same CDR3. The V and J genes are TRBV7-2 and TRBJ2-1; 11 nucleotides align to TRBD2. V lost 3 bases, J lost 7 bases, and 5 bases stayed unmatched. CDR3 length equals 15 residues. Germline assignment: CDR1 SGHTA and CDR2 FQGNSA. CDR3 loop: CASSFSGGAGNEQFF. The CDR3 DNA reads TGTGCCAGCAGCTTTAGCGGGGGGGCCGGGAATGAGCAGTTCTTC.

The rearrangement joins TRBV9 to TRBJ1-3, with a tentative D call TRBD1 (5 bases). With 0 bases removed from V and 0 bases from J, the gap between germline ends came to 13 bases. The CDR3 is made up of 17 amino acids. The V gene's germline CDR1 is SGDLS and CDR2 YYNGEE. This chain's CDR3 is CASSVDGRARSGNTIYF. In nucleotides, the CDR3 is TGTGCCAGCAGCGTAGATGGCAGGGCGCGCTCTGGAAACACCATATATTTT.

V is TRBV14 and J is TRBJ2-1; TRBD2 might be the D (5 bases). The CDR3 is 17 amino acids. The germline V gene encodes CDR1 SGHDN and CDR2 FVKESK. V was trimmed by 1 base and J by 0 bases, leaving 13 bases between them. The CDR3 region has the DNA TGTGCCAGCAGCCAAGGGTTTCTGGGGAGCTCCTACAATGAGCAGTTCTTC. It is translated as CASSQGFLGSSYNEQFF.

The rearrangement links TRBV4-3 to TRBJ2-5, with 11 positions matching TRBD2. With 3 bases clipped from V and 4 bases from J, the junction kept 1 base outside the gene matches. The CDR3 has 14 amino acids. Germline lookup yields CDR1 LGHNA and CDR2 YSLEER. The CDR3 nucleotides are TGCGCCAGCAGCCACACTAGCGGGGGAGAGACCCAGTACTTC. As protein: CASSHTSGGETQYF.

The chain links TRBV7-2 to TRBJ2-7; either TRBD1 or TRBD2 may supply D (5 bases each). The germline V gene has CDR1 SGHTA and CDR2 FQGNSA. The CDR3 is 13 residues long. Trimming removed 1 base at V and 4 bases at J, with 8 bases between. The CDR3 spells CASSLDGGYEQYF. In nucleotides, the CDR3 is TGTGCCAGCAGCTTAGATGGGGGTTACGAGCAGTACTTC.

The chain couples TRBV30 to TRBJ1-1; a weak D match, TRBD1 (5 bases). V was pared by 5 bases and J by 5 bases, with 12 bases between. Germline V lookup: CDR1 GTSNPN, CDR2 SVGIG (reference sequence). The CDR3 has 12 residues. The CDR3: CAWGGDGTEAFF. CDR3 bases: TGTGCCTGGGGAGGGGATGGTACTGAAGCTTTCTTT.

The chain combines TRBV11-3 with TRBJ2-1; D may be TRBD1 (6 bases). The CDR3 runs to 15 residues. With 0 bases removed from V and 4 bases from J, the gap between germline ends came to 10 bases. Germline V gene sequence: CDR1 SGHNT, CDR2 YENEEA. The CDR3 bases are TGTGCCAGCAGCTTAGATACAGGGTCTTACAATGAGCAGTTCTTC. It translates to CASSLDTGSYNEQFF.

This clone was seen a handful of times. This chain joins TRBV5-4 and TRBJ1-6, with a tentative D call TRBD1 (5 bases). The V end lost 4 bases, the J end lost 4 bases, and 15 bases lay between the germline ends. The germline V gene has CDR1 SGHNT and CDR2 YYREEE (reference sequence). CDR3 length: 16 amino acids. CDR3 sequence (DNA): TGTGCCAGCAGCCCCCAGACGGCAGGGTATAATTCACCCCTCCACTTT. It yields the protein CASSPQTAGYNSPLHF. Complete variable domain (other parts from reference TRBV5-4 and TRBJ1-6): ETGVTQSPTHLIKTRGQQVTLRCSSQSGHNTVSWYQQALGQGPQFIFQYYREEENGRGNFPPRFSGLQFPNYSSELNVNALELDDSALYLCASSPQTAGYNSPLHFGNGTRLTVT.

J is TRBJ1-6 and V is TRBV10-3; 7 nucleotides line up with TRBD1. Germline CDR1 reads ENHRY; CDR2 reads SYGVKD. V dropped 11 bases and J dropped 13; count of bases not matched to a gene: 11. CDR3 size: 12 residues. DNA for the CDR3: TGTGCCTCGAGCGGACCACAGGGGCCCCTCCACTTT. As protein: CASSGPQGPLHF.

This chain uses TRBV2 with TRBJ2-1; 7 bases map to TRBD1. V shed 0 bases and J 3 bases; nucleotides not matched to a gene: 5. Germline-derived CDR1 and CDR2 are SNHLY and FYNNEI. CDR3 length: 16 residues. The CDR3 sequence is CASSEAETGFYNEQFF. CDR3 DNA: TGTGCCAGCAGTGAAGCTGAGACAGGGTTCTACAATGAGCAGTTCTTC. The variable domain in full, completed from reference TRBV2 and TRBJ2-1, reads EPEVTQTPSHQVTQMGQEVILRCVPISNHLYFYWYRQILGQKVEFLVSFYNNEISEKSEIFDDQFSVERPDGSNFTLKIRSTKLEDSAMYFCASSEAETGFYNEQFFGPGTRLTVL.

This clone came up once. The chain links TRBV6-6 to TRBJ1-1; the D gene is possibly TRBD1 (5 bases). V lost 4 bases, J lost 5 bases, and 11 bases lay in between. This CDR3 spans 13 amino acids. Germline assignment: CDR1 MNHNY and CDR2 SVGAGI (reference sequence). In nucleotides, the CDR3 is TGTGCCAGCAGTTCGGGGGTCGGGACTGAAGCTTTCTTT. As protein: CASSSGVGTEAFF.

The genes are TRBV19 and TRBJ2-7; no definite D call. Germline CDR1 and CDR2: LNHDA and SQIVND (reference sequence). V was cut by 3 bases and J by 0 bases, with 6 bases left in between. The CDR3 has 13 residues. CDR3 loop: CASSIGPSYEQYF. The CDR3 DNA follows: TGTGCCAGTAGTATCGGGCCCTCCTACGAGCAGTACTTC.

Written as DNA, the CDR3 is TGTGCCAGAAGGCCATACAGGGGGCTGGGCACTGAAGCTTTCTTT. Protein: CARRPYRGLGTEAFF. This chain joins TRBV5-3 and TRBJ1-1, with 9 bases lining up with TRBD1. TRBV5-3 is assigned to the ORF class and has an uncertain function. The CDR3 has 15 amino acids. V dropped 5 bases and J dropped 4; count of bases not matched to a gene: 9.

V gene TRBV10-1 combines with J gene TRBJ2-2; no firm D call. The CDR3 loop spans 11 amino acids. Between the trimmed V and J ends, which lost 3 bases and 4 bases, there was a span of 0 bases. The V gene's germline CDR1 is WNHNN and CDR2 SYGVQD (reference sequence). CDR3 sequence (DNA): TGCGCCAGCAGTGACACCGGGGAGCTGTTTTTT. It encodes CASSDTGELFF.

CDR3 residues: CASSHSMDRSNQPQHF. CDR3 nucleotides: TGTGCCAGCAGCCATTCTATGGACAGGAGCAATCAGCCCCAGCATTTT. The chain links TRBV7-8 to TRBJ1-5, with 7 positions matching TRBD1. This CDR3 region has 16 residues. V was pared by 5 bases and J by 1 base, with 8 bases of the junction left unmatched. Germline-derived CDR1 and CDR2 are SGHVS and FQNEAQ.

The chain carries TRBV7-8 and TRBJ1-1; weak D call: TRBD1 (5 bases). Germline CDR1 and CDR2: SGHVS and FQNEAQ. The CDR3 sequence is 15 residues long. The V gene lost 2 bases and the J gene lost 6 bases, with 16 bases spanning the gap. The CDR3 reads CASSLLGREESEAFF. The CDR3 region has the DNA TGTGCCAGCAGCTTATTGGGCAGGGAAGAATCTGAAGCTTTCTTT.

The chain employs TRBV7-6 and TRBJ2-6; 8 positions agree with TRBD1. The CDR3 has 17 residues. Trimming at V came to 5 bases and at J to 0 bases, leaving 6 bases not matched to a gene. Germline CDR1 is SGHVS and CDR2 is FNYEAQ. The CDR3 DNA is TGTGCCAGCAGCCCGGGACAGGCGATCTCTGGGGCCAACGTCCTGACTTTC. Its protein is CASSPGQAISGANVLTF.

The chain employs TRBV7-2 and TRBJ2-1, with D tentatively TRBD2 (6 bases). CDR1 and CDR2 from the germline V gene are SGHTA and FQGNSA. With 1 base removed from V and 0 bases from J, the gap between germline ends came to 19 bases. The CDR3 has 19 amino acids. The CDR3 loop reads CASSLVPSGLTLSYNEQFF. The CDR3 DNA follows: TGTGCCAGCAGCTTAGTTCCGAGCGGGCTAACCCTCTCCTACAATGAGCAGTTCTTC.